The sequence of this T cell receptor beta chain was determined in a study of response to subunit inactivated influenza vaccine listed by TCRdb under 2018. With regard to the full study: The study used deep quantitative T cell receptor repertoire profiling to track responses to a trivalent subunit inactivated influenza vaccine.

Broad study findings and their caveats: It was suggested by the authors that each seasonal influenza vaccination may recruit only a limited number of new T cells.

Libraries came from RT-PCR. Sequencing relied on an Illumina HiSeq 2500. In-frame beta chains were kept once TCRdb had trimmed the public reads at Q25 with fastp and called clones with MiXCR. Each CDR3 protein gets just one entry, which takes the most common genes and DNA from the rows behind it. The sample data list roughly 630,000 distinct CDR3 sequences, and 11% to 15% of these were observed just once. The ten largest clones take up 7.5% to 8% of the sample. The germline V gene (reference sequence) sets CDR1 to DFQATT and CDR2 to SNEGSKA. After removal of 5 bases from V and 4 bases from J, the junction retains 13 bases not matched to a gene. The CDR3 sequence holds 16 residues, the cysteine and phenylalanine included. The only DNA kept is the CDR3, 48 bases in frame from the first base. On this clonotype itself: What this receptor recognizes is not known. The sample holds no much larger clone one base away, and base qualities are not on file.

The sample consisted of PBMCs from blood, taken approximately 15 days before vaccination. The chain uses TRBV20-1 and TRBJ2-1, with TRBD2 matching 8 junction bases. The origin of this receptor is a man aged 50 or older who received an inactivated influenza vaccine. Donor details come from another sample of the same person, matched by shared clones. This receptor carries the CDR3 CSAPRAGDVVYNEQFF. The DNA is TGCAGTGCTCCAAGAGCGGGGGATGTAGTATACAATGAGCAGTTCTTC.